A selection of T cell receptor beta chains follows, all from one sample in a study of T cell responses to AZD1222 COVID-19 vaccine. Some clones are missing from TCRdb's copy, which holds only in-frame ones; the method was immunoSEQ multiplex PCR. Altogether under 150,000 clones are present, approximately 90% being singletons, with the ten largest covering approximately 12%. The material sequenced was peripheral blood, taken on day 0 of MenACWY control vaccination. The receptors shown here come from an adult in good health. CDR3s include the opening cysteine and the closing phenylalanine or tryptophan. D genes are given only for firm matches. Size is stated for part of the rows, as once, few or many counts, or as a class when the clone is expanded.

-,TRBJ1-2,TRBV5-1,-,TGCGCCAGCAGCTTCTCGTCTGGGGAAGGCTACACCTTC,CASSFSSGEGYTF
-,TRBJ2-2,TRBV6-5,-,TGTGCCAGCACCCGGACGGAGACCGGGGAGCTGTTTTTT,CASTRTETGELFF
-,TRBJ1-4,TRBV5-1,-,TGCGCCAGCAGCTTGGATACAGGGTGGTCTGAAAAACTGTTTTTT,CASSLDTGWSEKLFF
-,TRBJ2-1,TRBV18,-,TGTGCCAACACGCGGGGTGCCTACAATGAGCAGTTCTTC,CANTRGAYNEQFF
-,TRBJ2-7,TRBV18,-,TGTGCCAGCTCAAGGTCCTTCGCGGGAAATGACGAGCAGTACTTC,CASSRSFAGNDEQYF
-,TRBJ2-1,TRBV5-1,TRBD1,TGCGCCAGCAGCTTTGGGACAGGGTTGAATGAGCAGTTCTTC,CASSFGTGLNEQFF
-,TRBJ1-3,TRBV15,-,TGTGCCACCAGCCCCAGGACAGACTCTGGAAACACCATATATTTT,CATSPRTDSGNTIYF
-,TRBJ2-7,TRBV5-6,-,TGTGCCAGCAGCTTGGCGGGGGGCGGGAGCGACGAGCAGTACTTC,CASSLAGGGSDEQYF
-,TRBJ1-1,TRBV11-3,-,TGTGCCAGCAACCCCTCGGGGTTTTCTGAAGCTTTCTTT,CASNPSGFSEAFF
-,TRBJ1-1,TRBV2,-,TGTGCCGGCCAGCGGGACACTGAAGCTTTCTTT,CAGQRDTEAFF
-,TRBJ1-5,TRBV7-6,-,TGTGCCAGCAGCTTACAGACAGGCTTGAATCAGCCCCAGCATTTT,CASSLQTGLNQPQHF
-,TRBJ1-1,TRBV9,-,TGTGCCAGCAGCGTAGATCTCGGTACTGAAGCTTTCTTT,CASSVDLGTEAFF
-,TRBJ2-5,TRBV25-1,TRBD2,TGTGCCAGCACCGGACGGGCGGGAGGGCCGTCAGAGACCCAGTACTTC,CASTGRAGGPSETQYF
-,TRBJ2-3,TRBV24-1,TRBD1,TGTGCCACCAGTGACCCTGGACAGGAGACAGATACGCAGTATTTT,CATSDPGQETDTQYF
-,TRBJ1-1,TRBV5-4,TRBD1,TGTGCCAGCAGCTTCGACAGGGGGAACACTGAAGCTTTCTTT,CASSFDRGNTEAFF
-,TRBJ1-2,TRBV19,-,TGTGCCAGCAGTCCCGTGGGTTTCTATGGCTACACCTTC,CASSPVGFYGYTF
-,TRBJ2-1,TRBV11-2,TRBD2,TGTGCCAGCAGCTTAGGGCTAGCGGGCTACAATGAGCAGTTCTTC,CASSLGLAGYNEQFF
-,TRBJ2-7,TRBV18,TRBD2,TGTGCCAGCTCACCAGGGGCTAGCGGGAGCAGATACGAGCAGTACTTC,CASSPGASGSRYEQYF
-,TRBJ1-2,TRBV3-1/TRBV3-2,-,TGTGCCAGCAGCCAAGGGGGGGGGACCACTAACTATGGCTACACCTTC,CASSQGGGTTNYGYTF
-,TRBJ1-5,TRBV12-3/TRBV12-4,-,TGTGCCAGCAGTTTACCCAATCAGCCCCAGCATTTT,CASSLPNQPQHF
-,TRBJ1-1,TRBV10-3,TRBD1,TGTGCCATCAGGATTGGGGACAGGGGGAACACTGAAGCTTTCTTT,CAIRIGDRGNTEAFF
few,TRBJ1-6,TRBV28,TRBD1,TGTGCCAGCAGTTTCCAAAGGGGGGACAGAAGTTCACCCCTCCACTTT,CASSFQRGDRSSPLHF
-,TRBJ2-3,TRBV21-1,-,TGTGCCAGCAGCAAAGAAAGACGGGGAAACACAGATACGCAGTATTTT,CASSKERRGNTDTQYF
-,TRBJ1-2,TRBV30,TRBD1,TGTGCCTGGAGTGTAACGCCAGGGGGCGCTTCTGGCTACACCTTC,CAWSVTPGGASGYTF
-,TRBJ1-2,TRBV20-1,-,TGCAGTGCTAGTCGGGACCTTTCCCTGTATGGCTACACCTTC,CSASRDLSLYGYTF